Described below is a single T cell receptor beta chain sequence and its context. The data were obtained in a study of cytomegalovirus exposure and HLA in healthy donors. With 60 Vbeta and 13 Jbeta primers, the PCR was carried out. TCRdb keeps only in-frame clones here, not all; method: immunoSEQ multiplex PCR. The table has about 130,000 clones, more than 75% seen once. CDR1 is KGHSH, CDR2 LQKENI, per germline. The trim removed 6 bases at V and 4 bases at J, leaving 10 bases unmatched. The CDR3 contains 15 residues. The genes are TRBV18 and TRBJ1-2; 8 positions agree with TRBD1. The sample consisted of PBMCs. This TCR derives from a man in his forties or fifties in good health and CMV-seronegative. CDR3 region: CASSSDRGLSYGYTF. CDR3 bases: TGTGCCAGCTCGTCCGACAGGGGATTGTCCTATGGCTACACCTTC.